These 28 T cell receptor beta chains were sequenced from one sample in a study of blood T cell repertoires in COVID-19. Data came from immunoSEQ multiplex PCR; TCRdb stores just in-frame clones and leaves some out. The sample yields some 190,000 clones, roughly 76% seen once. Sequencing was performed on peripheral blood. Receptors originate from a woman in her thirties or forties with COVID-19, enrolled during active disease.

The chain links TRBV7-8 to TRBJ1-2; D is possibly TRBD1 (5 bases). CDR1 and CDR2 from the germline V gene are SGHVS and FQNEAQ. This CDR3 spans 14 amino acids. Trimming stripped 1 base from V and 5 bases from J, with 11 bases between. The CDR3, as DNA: TGTGCCAGCAGCTTAGGCGGGGCCTATTATGGCTACACCTTC. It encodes CASSLGGAYYGYTF.

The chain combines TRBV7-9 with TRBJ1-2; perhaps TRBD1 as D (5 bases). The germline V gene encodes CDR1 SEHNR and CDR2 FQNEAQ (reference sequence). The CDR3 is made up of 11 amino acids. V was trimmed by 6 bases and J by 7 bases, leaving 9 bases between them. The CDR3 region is CASRTGVGYTF. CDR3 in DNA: TGTGCCAGCAGGACGGGGGTTGGCTACACCTTC.

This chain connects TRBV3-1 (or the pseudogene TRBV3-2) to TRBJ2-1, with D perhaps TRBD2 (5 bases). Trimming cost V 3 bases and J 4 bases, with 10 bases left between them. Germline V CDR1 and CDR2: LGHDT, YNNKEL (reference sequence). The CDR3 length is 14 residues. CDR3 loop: CASSHNTRYNEQFF. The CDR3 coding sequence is TGTGCCAGCAGCCACAATACTAGGTACAATGAGCAGTTCTTC.

CDR3: CASSFGGGGQPQHF. The CDR3, as DNA: TGTGCCAGCAGCTTCGGCGGGGGCGGGCAGCCCCAGCATTTT. The V gene is TRBV7-8, the J gene TRBJ1-5; weak D call: TRBD1 (6 bases). There are 14 residues in the CDR3. The germline V gene has CDR1 SGHVS and CDR2 FQNEAQ. Trimming cost V 3 bases and J 7 bases, with 13 bases left between them.

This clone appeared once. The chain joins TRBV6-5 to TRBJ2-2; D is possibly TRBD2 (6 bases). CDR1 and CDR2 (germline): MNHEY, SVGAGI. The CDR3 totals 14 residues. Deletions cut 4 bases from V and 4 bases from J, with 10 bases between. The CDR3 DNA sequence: TGTGCCAGCAGTTCGGGACTTACCACCGGGGAGCTGTTTTTT. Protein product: CASSSGLTTGELFF.

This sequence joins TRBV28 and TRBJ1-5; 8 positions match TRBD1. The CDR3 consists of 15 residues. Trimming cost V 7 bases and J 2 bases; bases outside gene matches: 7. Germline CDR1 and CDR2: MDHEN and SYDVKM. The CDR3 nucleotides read TGTGCCAGCACAAGACAGGGGTTTGGCAATCAGCCCCAGCATTTT. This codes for CASTRQGFGNQPQHF.

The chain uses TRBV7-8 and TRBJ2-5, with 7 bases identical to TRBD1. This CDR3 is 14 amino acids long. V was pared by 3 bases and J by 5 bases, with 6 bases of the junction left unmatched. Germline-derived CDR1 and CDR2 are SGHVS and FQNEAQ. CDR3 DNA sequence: TGTGCCAGCAGCTTCACAGGGGAGACGGAGACCCAGTACTTC. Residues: CASSFTGETETQYF.

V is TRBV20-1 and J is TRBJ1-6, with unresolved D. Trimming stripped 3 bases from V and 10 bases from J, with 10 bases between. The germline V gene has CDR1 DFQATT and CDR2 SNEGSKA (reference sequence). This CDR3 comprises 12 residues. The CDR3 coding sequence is TGCAGTGCTAGTCGGGGTCAATCACCCCTCCACTTT. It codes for CSASRGQSPLHF.

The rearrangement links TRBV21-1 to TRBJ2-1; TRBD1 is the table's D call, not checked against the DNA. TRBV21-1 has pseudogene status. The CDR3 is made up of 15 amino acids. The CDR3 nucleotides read TGTGCCAGCAGCAACCGGGACAGCAACTACAATGAGCAGTTCTTC. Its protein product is CASSNRDSNYNEQFF.

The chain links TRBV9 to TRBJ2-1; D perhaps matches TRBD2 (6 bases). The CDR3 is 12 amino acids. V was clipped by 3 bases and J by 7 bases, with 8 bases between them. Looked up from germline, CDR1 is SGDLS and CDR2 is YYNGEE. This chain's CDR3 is CASSDGTNEQFF. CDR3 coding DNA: TGTGCCAGCAGCGACGGGACTAATGAGCAGTTCTTC.

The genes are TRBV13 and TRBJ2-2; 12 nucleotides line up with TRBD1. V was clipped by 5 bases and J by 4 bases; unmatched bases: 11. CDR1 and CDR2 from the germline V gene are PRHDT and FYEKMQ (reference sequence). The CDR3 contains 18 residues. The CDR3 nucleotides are TGTGCCAGCAGCCTATACCGGGACAGGGGGCGCGTCACCGGGGAGCTGTTTTTT. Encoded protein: CASSLYRDRGRVTGELFF.

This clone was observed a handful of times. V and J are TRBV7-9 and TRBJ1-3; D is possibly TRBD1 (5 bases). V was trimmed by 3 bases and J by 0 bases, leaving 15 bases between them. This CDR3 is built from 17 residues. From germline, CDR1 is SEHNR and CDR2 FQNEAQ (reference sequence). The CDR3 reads CASSLFGHSNSGNTIYF. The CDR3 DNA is TGTGCCAGCAGCTTGTTTGGACACTCGAACTCTGGAAACACCATATATTTT.

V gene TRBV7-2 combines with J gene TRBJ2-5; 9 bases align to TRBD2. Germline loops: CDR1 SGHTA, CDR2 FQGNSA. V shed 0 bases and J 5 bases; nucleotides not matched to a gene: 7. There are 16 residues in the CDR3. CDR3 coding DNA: TGTGCCAGCAGCTTAGCGCGGCGGGGGGGCCGGGAGACCCAGTACTTC. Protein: CASSLARRGGRETQYF.

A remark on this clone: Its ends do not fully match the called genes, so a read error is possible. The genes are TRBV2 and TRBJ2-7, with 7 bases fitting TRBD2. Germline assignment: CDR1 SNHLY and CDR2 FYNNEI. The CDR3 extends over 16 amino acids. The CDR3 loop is CASSGQGAGVSNEQYF. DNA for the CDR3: TGTGCCAGCAGTGGACAAGGTGCGGGAGTCTCCAACGAGCAGTACTTC.

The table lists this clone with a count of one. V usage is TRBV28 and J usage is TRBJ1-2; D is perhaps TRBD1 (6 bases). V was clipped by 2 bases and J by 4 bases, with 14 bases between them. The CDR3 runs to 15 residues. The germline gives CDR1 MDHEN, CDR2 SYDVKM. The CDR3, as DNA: TGTGCCAGCAGTTTAGGGGGGGCCCGGGGCTATGGCTACACCTTC. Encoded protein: CASSLGGARGYGYTF.

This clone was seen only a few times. CDR3 DNA sequence: TGTGCCAGCAGCTTAGGAGCCTACACCGGGGAGCTGTTTTTT. Protein sequence: CASSLGAYTGELFF. The chain links TRBV7-3 to TRBJ2-2; no clear D gene. The CDR3 is 14 amino acids. Trimming removed 2 bases from V and 3 bases from J, with 7 bases in between. The germline gives CDR1 SGHTA, CDR2 FQGTGA.

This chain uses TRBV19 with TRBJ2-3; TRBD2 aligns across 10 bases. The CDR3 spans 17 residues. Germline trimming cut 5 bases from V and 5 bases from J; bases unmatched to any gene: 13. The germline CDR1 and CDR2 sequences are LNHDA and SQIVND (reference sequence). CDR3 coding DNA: TGTGCCAGTAGTGTCCCAGTAGCGGGAGGCCCTGGAGATACGCAGTATTTT. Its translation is CASSVPVAGGPGDTQYF.

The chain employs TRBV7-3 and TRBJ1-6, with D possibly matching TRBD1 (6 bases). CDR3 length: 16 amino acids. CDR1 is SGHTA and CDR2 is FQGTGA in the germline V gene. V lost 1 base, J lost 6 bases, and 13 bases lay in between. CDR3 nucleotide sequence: TGTGCCAGCAGCTTAATTGGGGGGGCCGTTAATTCACCCCTCCACTTT. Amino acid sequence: CASSLIGGAVNSPLHF.

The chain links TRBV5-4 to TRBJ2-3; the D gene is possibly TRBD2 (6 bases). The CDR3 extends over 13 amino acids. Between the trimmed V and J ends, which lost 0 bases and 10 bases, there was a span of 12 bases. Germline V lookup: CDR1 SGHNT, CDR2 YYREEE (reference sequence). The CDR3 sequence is CASSLGGLSAQYF. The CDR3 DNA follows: TGTGCCAGCAGCTTGGGAGGACTATCGGCGCAGTATTTT.

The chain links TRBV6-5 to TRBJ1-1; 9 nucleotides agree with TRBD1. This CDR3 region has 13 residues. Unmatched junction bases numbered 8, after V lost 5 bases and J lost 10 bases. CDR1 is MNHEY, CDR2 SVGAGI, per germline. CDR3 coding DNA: TGTGCCAGCAGTCGCCGGGACAGGGAGGGAGCTTTCTTT. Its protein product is CASSRRDREGAFF.

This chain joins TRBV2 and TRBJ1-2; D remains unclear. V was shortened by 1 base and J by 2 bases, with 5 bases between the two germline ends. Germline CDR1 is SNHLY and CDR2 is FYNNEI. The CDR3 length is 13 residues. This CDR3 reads CASSEGRNYGYTF. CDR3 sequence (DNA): TGTGCCAGCAGTGAAGGTCGGAACTATGGCTACACCTTC.

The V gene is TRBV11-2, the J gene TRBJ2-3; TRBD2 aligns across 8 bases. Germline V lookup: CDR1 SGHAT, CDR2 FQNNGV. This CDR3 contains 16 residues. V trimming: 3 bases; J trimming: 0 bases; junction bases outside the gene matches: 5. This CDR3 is CASSFAAGGSTDTQYF. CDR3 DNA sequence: TGTGCCAGCAGCTTTGCGGCGGGGGGTAGCACAGATACGCAGTATTTT.

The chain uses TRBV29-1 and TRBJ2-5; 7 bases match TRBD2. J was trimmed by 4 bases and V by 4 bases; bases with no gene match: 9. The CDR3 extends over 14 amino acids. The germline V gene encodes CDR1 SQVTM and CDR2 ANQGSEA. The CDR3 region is CSVVGAGRRETQYF. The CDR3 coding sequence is TGCAGCGTTGTTGGAGCGGGAAGGCGAGAGACCCAGTACTTC.

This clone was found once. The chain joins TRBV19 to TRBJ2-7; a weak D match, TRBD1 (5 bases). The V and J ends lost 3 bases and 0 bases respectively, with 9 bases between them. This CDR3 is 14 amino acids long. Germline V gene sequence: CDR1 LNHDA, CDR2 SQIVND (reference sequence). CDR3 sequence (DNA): TGTGCCAGTAGTATTTACGACAGCTCCTACGAGCAGTACTTC. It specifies CASSIYDSSYEQYF.

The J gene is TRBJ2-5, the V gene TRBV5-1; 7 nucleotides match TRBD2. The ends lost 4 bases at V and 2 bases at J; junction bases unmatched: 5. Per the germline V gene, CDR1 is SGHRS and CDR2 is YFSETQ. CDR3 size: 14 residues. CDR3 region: CASSPSGNQETQYF. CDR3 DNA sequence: TGCGCCAGCAGCCCCAGCGGGAATCAAGAGACCCAGTACTTC.

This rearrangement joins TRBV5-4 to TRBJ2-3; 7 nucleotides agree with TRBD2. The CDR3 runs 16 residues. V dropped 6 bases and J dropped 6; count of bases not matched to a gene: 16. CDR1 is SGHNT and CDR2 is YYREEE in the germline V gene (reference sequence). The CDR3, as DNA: TGTGCCAGCACGAAGGGGACTACTTTAGGTGTGGATACGCAGTATTTT. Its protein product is CASTKGTTLGVDTQYF.

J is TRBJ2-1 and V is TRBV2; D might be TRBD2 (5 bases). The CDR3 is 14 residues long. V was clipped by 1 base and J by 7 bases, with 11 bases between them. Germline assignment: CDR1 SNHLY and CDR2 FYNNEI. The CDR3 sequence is CASSEELGSNEQFF. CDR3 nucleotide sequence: TGTGCCAGCAGTGAAGAACTAGGGTCTAATGAGCAGTTCTTC.

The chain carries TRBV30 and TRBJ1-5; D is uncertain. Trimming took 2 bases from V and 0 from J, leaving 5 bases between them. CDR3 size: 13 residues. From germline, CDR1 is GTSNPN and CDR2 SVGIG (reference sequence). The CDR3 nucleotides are TGTGCCTGGAGTTCTTATAGCAATCAGCCCCAGCATTTT. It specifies CAWSSYSNQPQHF.